Following are 15 T cell receptor beta chains from one sample sequenced in a study of identical twins. From the 5' RACE reads, TCRdb called clonotypes with MiXCR, one entry per CDR3 protein. Of around 220,000 distinct CDR3 sequences listed, more than 12% are singletons. The sequencing input was memory (CD45RO+) T cells sorted from blood. Receptor source: a woman aged 18-35 years in good health.

The rearrangement joins TRBV9 to TRBJ2-7; D call uncertain. Per the germline V gene, CDR1 is SGDLS and CDR2 is YYNGEE. Between the trimmed V and J ends, which lost 4 bases and 4 bases, there was a span of 12 bases. The CDR3 is made up of 13 amino acids. CDR3 DNA: TGTGCCAGCAGCATCCCCCGCCTTTACGAGCAGTACTTC. It translates to CASSIPRLYEQYF.

The V call is TRBV14, the J call TRBJ1-2; TRBD1 is a possible D gene (6 bases). The germline V gene encodes CDR1 SGHDN and CDR2 FVKESK. The CDR3 consists of 18 residues. V lost 1 base, J lost 0 bases, and 18 bases lay in between. This CDR3 is CASSQVSAGTQTNYGYTF. The CDR3 coding sequence is TGTGCCAGCAGCCAAGTTTCCGCAGGGACACAAACTAACTATGGCTACACCTTC.

Ten or more counts support this clonotype. The chain has TRBV12-3 or TRBV12-4 and TRBJ1-1, with D hard to call. V was cut by 1 base and J by 3 bases, with 9 bases left in between. This CDR3 region has 14 residues. This CDR3 reads CASSLVGYDTEAFF. The CDR3 DNA is TGTGCCAGCAGTTTAGTGGGATATGACACTGAAGCTTTCTTT.

CDR3 in DNA: TGTGCCGCCGGGGGGCGGGAGCAGTTCTTC. Translated: CAAGGREQFF. This chain connects TRBV3-1 to TRBJ2-1; D perhaps matches TRBD2 (7 bases). This CDR3 has 10 residues. The germline gives CDR1 LGHDT, CDR2 YNNKEL (reference sequence). Trimming removed 11 bases from V and 10 bases from J, with 12 bases in between.

This sequence joins TRBV7-9 and TRBJ1-6; D gene unclear. Germline V gene lookup returns CDR1 SEHNR and CDR2 FQNEAQ (reference sequence). Trimming removed 2 bases from V and 8 bases from J, with 13 bases in between. CDR3 size: 15 residues. The DNA for the CDR3 is TGTGCCAGCAGCTTAAGAGCGTCCTCTGATTCACCCCTCCACTTT. Protein product: CASSLRASSDSPLHF.

The sample holds a few counts of this clonotype. The rearrangement joins TRBV2 to TRBJ2-6; D remains ambiguous. V lost 3 bases and J 0 bases, leaving 9 bases between the germline ends. Per the germline V gene, CDR1 is SNHLY and CDR2 is FYNNEI. CDR3 length: 16 residues. DNA of the CDR3: TGTGCCAGCAGTGAGGGGTGGGTCTCTGGGGCCAACGTCCTGACTTTC. Translating gives CASSEGWVSGANVLTF.

The chain has TRBV11-2 and TRBJ2-1, with 7 bases lining up with TRBD1. Germline V gene lookup returns CDR1 SGHAT and CDR2 FQNNGV. This CDR3 contains 16 residues. After removal of 9 bases from V and 0 bases from J, the junction contained 11 bases not matched to a gene. The CDR3 reads CASAKQGRRSYNEQFF. The CDR3 DNA is TGTGCCAGTGCGAAACAGGGGCGCCGCTCCTACAATGAGCAGTTCTTC.

A few counts support this clonotype. The rearrangement links TRBV12-3 or TRBV12-4 to TRBJ2-7; 7 bases agree with TRBD1. This CDR3 comprises 14 residues. The ends lost 3 bases at V and 3 bases at J; junction bases unmatched: 5. The CDR3 sequence is CASSFPGQVYEQYF. In DNA, the CDR3 is TGTGCCAGCAGTTTCCCTGGACAGGTCTACGAGCAGTACTTC.

The V call is TRBV11-2, the J call TRBJ2-1; 14 bases align to TRBD2. J gave up 7 bases and V 5 bases, and 7 bases lay outside the gene matches. Germline V gives CDR1 SGHAT, CDR2 FQNNGV. The CDR3 runs to 16 residues. CDR3 region: CASSARLAGGLNEQFF. The CDR3, as DNA: TGTGCCAGCAGCGCAAGACTAGCGGGAGGGTTGAATGAGCAGTTCTTC.

This chain joins TRBV5-1 and TRBJ1-2; D perhaps matches TRBD1 (6 bases). Trimming took 4 bases from V and 2 from J, leaving 18 bases between them. CDR1 is SGHRS and CDR2 is YFSETQ in the germline V gene. The CDR3 spans 16 residues. The CDR3 here is CASSEKSRTANYGYTF. Here the CDR3 DNA reads TGCGCCAGCAGCGAAAAGTCCAGGACAGCCAACTATGGCTACACCTTC.

This clonotype was seen a handful of times. The rearrangement uses TRBV12-3 or TRBV12-4 and TRBJ1-1; unclear D gene. The CDR3 loop spans 12 amino acids. V was clipped by 6 bases and J by 12 bases, with 17 bases between them. The CDR3 loop is CASRARWGQTFF. CDR3 nucleotide sequence: TGTGCCAGCAGAGCTAGGTGGGGTCAAACTTTCTTT.

The J gene is TRBJ1-5, the V gene TRBV27; 9 bases match TRBD1. The CDR3 has 15 residues. V shed 5 bases and J 3 bases; nucleotides not matched to a gene: 5. The germline V gene has CDR1 MNHEY and CDR2 SMNVEV (reference sequence). CDR3 coding DNA: TGTGCCAGCAGTCCGGACAGGGGTCCCAATCAGCCCCAGCATTTT. Translation: CASSPDRGPNQPQHF.

This clonotype was seen a few times. The rearrangement links TRBV5-1 to TRBJ2-2; possibly TRBD2 for D (6 bases). V lost 5 bases and J 2 bases, leaving 19 bases between the germline ends. This CDR3 comprises 17 residues. CDR1 and CDR2 (germline): SGHRS, YFSETQ. CDR3 region: CASRILRLSGNTGELFF. CDR3 nucleotide sequence: TGCGCCAGCAGGATATTGAGGCTTAGCGGAAACACCGGGGAGCTGTTTTTT.

This clonotype has a single count. The V and J genes are TRBV20-1 and TRBJ2-3, with D perhaps matching TRBD1 (6 bases). The CDR3 contains 13 residues. Germline V gene lookup returns CDR1 DFQATT and CDR2 SNEGSKA (reference sequence). V lost 5 bases to trimming and J lost 2 bases, with 11 bases between them. The chain's CDR3 is CSAWDTYTDTQYF. The CDR3 DNA is TGCAGTGCTTGGGACACCTACACAGATACGCAGTATTTT.

The J gene is TRBJ2-3, the V gene TRBV7-9, with a possible D match to TRBD1 (5 bases). The length of the CDR3 is 12 residues. V was clipped by 7 bases and J by 12 bases, with 17 bases between them. Germline CDR1 SEHNR, CDR2 FQNEAQ (reference sequence). CDR3 region: CASTPTGLTQYF. In nucleotides, the CDR3 is TGTGCCAGCACGCCCACAGGTTTAACTCAGTATTTT.